This is a list of T cell receptor beta chains from one sample in a study of blood T cells in healthy people across ages. One entry per CDR3 protein results from TCRdb running MiXCR on the 5' RACE reads. The table shows roughly 1.6 million distinct CDR3 sequences, with approximately 32% occurring only once. The source material was blood. The receptors were sampled from a woman aged 25 to 45 in good health. The CDR3 runs from the conserved cysteine through the conserved F or W. Each record gives: clone size, D gene, V gene, J gene, CDR3 protein. A D gene is named only where the DNA matches it firmly. Expanded clones get a size class; other rows say once, few or many, or leave the size out.

size: few
D: TRBD1
V: TRBV15
J: TRBJ1-4
CDR3: CATSPDRGNEKLFF

size: NA
D: NA
V: TRBV20-1
J: NA
CDR3: CSARDDQWASYEQYF

size: once
D: NA
V: TRBV6-6
J: TRBJ2-1
CDR3: CATSQRAGNEQFF

size: NA
D: NA
V: TRBV28
J: TRBJ2-7
CDR3: CASSLGQLGSYEQYF

size: many
D: NA
V: TRBV2
J: TRBJ1-4
CDR3: CASWDIRSGKLFF

size: NA
D: TRBD1
V: TRBV20-1
J: TRBJ2-1
CDR3: CSARETGGYNEQFF

size: NA
D: NA
V: TRBV20-1
J: TRBJ1-1
CDR3: CSASRGTVNTEAFF

size: NA
D: TRBD1
V: TRBV7-3
J: TRBJ2-1
CDR3: CASSLGTGIYNEKFF

size: few
D: TRBD2
V: TRBV7-8
J: TRBJ2-1
CDR3: CASSLIAGGFYNEQFF

size: many
D: TRBD1
V: TRBV27
J: TRBJ2-7
CDR3: CASSFKGQGAYEQYF

size: few
D: NA
V: TRBV6-2/TRBV6-3
J: TRBJ2-5
CDR3: CASSFPGALGETQYF

size: NA
D: NA
V: TRBV21-1
J: TRBJ2-5
CDR3: CASSKGPYQETQYF

size: few
D: TRBD1
V: TRBV6-1
J: TRBJ1-2
CDR3: CASSQTGKAVWYGYTF

size: NA
D: NA
V: TRBV11-2
J: TRBJ1-1
CDR3: CASSLGDTVQAFF

size: many
D: NA
V: TRBV29-1
J: TRBJ2-5
CDR3: CSVEPLRDTGIGETQYF

size: NA
D: NA
V: TRBV27
J: TRBJ2-7
CDR3: CASSSDSENYEQYF

size: NA
D: TRBD2
V: TRBV4-1
J: TRBJ2-5
CDR3: CASSQGSGRDQETQYF

size: few
D: TRBD1
V: TRBV27
J: TRBJ1-2
CDR3: CASSLFWDRPYGYTF

size: few
D: NA
V: TRBV7-9
J: TRBJ2-5
CDR3: CASSLEVTQETQYF

size: NA
D: NA
V: TRBV5-5
J: TRBJ2-2
CDR3: CASSYGQLTNTGELFF

size: many
D: NA
V: TRBV6-1
J: TRBJ2-3
CDR3: CASSEGSGGQDTQYF

size: few
D: NA
V: TRBV11-2
J: TRBJ2-3
CDR3: CASSLSAESSTDTQYF

size: NA
D: TRBD1
V: TRBV27
J: TRBJ2-5
CDR3: CASSPPGQAQETQYF

size: few
D: NA
V: TRBV20-1
J: TRBJ2-7
CDR3: CSARAFSISSSYEQYF

size: few
D: TRBD2
V: TRBV9
J: TRBJ2-5
CDR3: CASSVGTWYGLAGETQETQYF

size: many
D: NA
V: TRBV12-3/TRBV12-4
J: TRBJ1-2
CDR3: CASSRTGDYGYTF

size: NA
D: NA
V: TRBV2
J: TRBJ2-7
CDR3: CASSASGLYEQYF

size: few
D: NA
V: TRBV7-9
J: TRBJ1-1
CDR3: CASSYPSRGALTEAFF

size: NA
D: TRBD1
V: TRBV12-3/TRBV12-4
J: TRBJ2-3
CDR3: CASSPQGATQYF

size: few
D: TRBD2
V: TRBV13
J: TRBJ2-7
CDR3: CASKTGTSGHYEQYF

size: NA
D: NA
V: TRBV6-5
J: TRBJ2-5
CDR3: CASSRLPLGQETQYF

size: NA
D: NA
V: TRBV7-8
J: TRBJ2-7
CDR3: CASSSHRGTGVYEQYF

size: few
D: NA
V: TRBV5-1
J: TRBJ2-6
CDR3: CASSLRWARANVLTF